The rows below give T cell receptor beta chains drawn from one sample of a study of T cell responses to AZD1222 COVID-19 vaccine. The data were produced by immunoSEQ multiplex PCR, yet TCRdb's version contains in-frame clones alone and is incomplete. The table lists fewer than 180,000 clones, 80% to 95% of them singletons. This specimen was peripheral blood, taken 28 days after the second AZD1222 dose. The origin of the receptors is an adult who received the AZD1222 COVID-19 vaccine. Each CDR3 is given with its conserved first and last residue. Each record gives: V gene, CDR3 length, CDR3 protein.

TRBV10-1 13 CASSKSASYEQYF
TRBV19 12 CAILSPEWGYTF
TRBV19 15 CATRPPSSYNSPLHF
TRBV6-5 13 CASSYEDHYGYTF
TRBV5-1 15 CASSLVQGGTGELFF
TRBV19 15 CASSTLAGGGDEQFF
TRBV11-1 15 CASSVTSGRYNEQFF
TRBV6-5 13 CASRGPQNTEAFF
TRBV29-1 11 CSVGGSYEQYF
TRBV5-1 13 CASSLDQNQPQHF
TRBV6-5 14 CASSYGLGNTEAFF
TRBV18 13 CASSPSWGDTQYF
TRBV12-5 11 CASGLVQPQHF
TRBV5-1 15 CASSSGTGGTDTQYF
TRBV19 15 CASSIAVVTEYGYTF
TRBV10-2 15 CASSAQTGTGIGYTF
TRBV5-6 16 CASSPGTGGSGNTIYF
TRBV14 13 CASSQVGGAEAFF
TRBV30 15 CAWKNRQHFLYGYTF
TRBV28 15 CASSQHRGTGNIQYF
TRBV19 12 CASDRGNTEAFF
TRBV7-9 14 CASSLGGITDTQYF
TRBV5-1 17 CASSLAGGQGVSGELFF
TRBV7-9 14 CATGSLDLRTEAFF
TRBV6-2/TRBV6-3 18 CASSKTPGLAGYGHEQYF
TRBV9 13 CASSVQINTEAFF
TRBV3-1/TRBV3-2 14 CASSLGQGKNIQYF
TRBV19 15 CASSPPTGQNTEAFF
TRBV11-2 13 CASSSGGLTEAFF
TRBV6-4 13 CASSEGRGTEAFF
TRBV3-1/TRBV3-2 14 CASSQVEGKGTQYF
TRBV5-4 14 CASSLMDRPYEQYF
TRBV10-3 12 CAIRTSGYGEYF
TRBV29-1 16 CSVEGRDRGGTGELFF
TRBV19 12 CASSNPPGEQFF
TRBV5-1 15 CASRRDRTNTGELFF
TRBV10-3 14 CATDPRVNNQPQHF
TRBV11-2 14 CASSLDGLRDTQYF
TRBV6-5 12 CASSYSGGGYTF